The source of this TCR beta chain is a study of human T cells and chemical hapten exposure. Stated time point: healthy volunteer bleed at 6 weeks. The template was total RNA from unfractionated whole blood. TCRdb processed the RACE reads anew with MiXCR; each CDR3 protein has one entry. The top ten hold around 13% of the sample, which has about 30,000 distinct CDR3 sequences, approximately 5.5% seen once. This clonotype was seen many times. The CDR3 extends over 14 amino acids. Germline-derived CDR1 and CDR2 are LGHDT and YNNKEL (reference sequence). V lost 1 base, J lost 8 bases, and 14 bases lay in between.

The clonotype was recovered from a human donor in good health. Some clones in this sample may be carry-over from other donors' samples. The chain joins TRBV3-1 to TRBJ1-2, with a tentative D call TRBD1 (5 bases). Specimen: whole blood. As DNA, the CDR3 is TGTGCCAGCAGCCAAGGTCCTGGGGGAGACGGCTACACCTTC. As protein: CASSQGPGGDGYTF.